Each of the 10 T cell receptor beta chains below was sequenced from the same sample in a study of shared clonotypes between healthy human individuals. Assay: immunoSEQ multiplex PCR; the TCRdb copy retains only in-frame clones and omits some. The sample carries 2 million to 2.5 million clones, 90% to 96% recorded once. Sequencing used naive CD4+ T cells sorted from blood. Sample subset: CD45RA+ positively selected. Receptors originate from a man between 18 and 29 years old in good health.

The CDR3: CASSLATGAGNQPQHF. DNA of the CDR3: TGTGCCAGCAGCTTAGCGACAGGGGCGGGCAATCAGCCCCAGCATTTT. The chain uses TRBV7-9 and TRBJ1-5; 8 bases line up with TRBD1. V shed 0 bases, J shed 2 bases, and the junction held 3 bases outside the gene matches. The length of the CDR3 is 16 residues. CDR1 is SEHNR, CDR2 FQNEAQ, per germline (reference sequence).

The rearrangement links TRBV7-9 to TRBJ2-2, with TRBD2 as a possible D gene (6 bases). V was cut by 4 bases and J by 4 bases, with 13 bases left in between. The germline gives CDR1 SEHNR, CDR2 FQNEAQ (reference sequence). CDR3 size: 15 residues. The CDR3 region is CASSSGDMSTGELFF. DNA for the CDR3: TGTGCCAGCAGCTCGGGGGATATGAGCACCGGGGAGCTGTTTTTT.

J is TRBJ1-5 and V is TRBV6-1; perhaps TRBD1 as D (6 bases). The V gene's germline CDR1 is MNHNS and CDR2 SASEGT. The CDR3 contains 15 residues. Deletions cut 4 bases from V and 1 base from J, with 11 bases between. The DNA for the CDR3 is TGTGCCAGCAGTGGGGAGGGACAAAGCAATCAGCCCCAGCATTTT. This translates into CASSGEGQSNQPQHF.

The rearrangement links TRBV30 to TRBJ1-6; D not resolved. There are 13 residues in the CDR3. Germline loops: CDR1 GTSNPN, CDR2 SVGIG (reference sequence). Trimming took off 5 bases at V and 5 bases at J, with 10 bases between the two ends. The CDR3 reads CAWETGDNSPLHF. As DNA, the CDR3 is TGTGCCTGGGAGACTGGAGATAATTCACCCCTCCACTTT.

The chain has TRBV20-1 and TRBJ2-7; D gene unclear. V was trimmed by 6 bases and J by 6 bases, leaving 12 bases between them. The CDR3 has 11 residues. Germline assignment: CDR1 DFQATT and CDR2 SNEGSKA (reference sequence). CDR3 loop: CSARLGREQYF. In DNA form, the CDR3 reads TGCAGTGCCCGCCTAGGACGCGAGCAGTACTTC.

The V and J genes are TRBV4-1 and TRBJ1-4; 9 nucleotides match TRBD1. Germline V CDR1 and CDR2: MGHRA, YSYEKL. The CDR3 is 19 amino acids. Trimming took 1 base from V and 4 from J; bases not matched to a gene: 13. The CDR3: CASSQVTGGELKGNEKLFF. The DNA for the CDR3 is TGCGCCAGCAGCCAAGTTACAGGGGGCGAATTGAAGGGTAATGAAAAACTGTTTTTT.

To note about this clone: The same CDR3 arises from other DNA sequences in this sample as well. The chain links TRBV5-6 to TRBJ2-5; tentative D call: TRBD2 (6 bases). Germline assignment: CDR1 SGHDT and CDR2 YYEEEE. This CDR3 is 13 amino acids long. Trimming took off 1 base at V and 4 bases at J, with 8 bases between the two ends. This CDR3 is CASSLSGVETQYF. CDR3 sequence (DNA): TGTGCCAGCAGCTTGTCGGGGGTAGAGACCCAGTACTTC.

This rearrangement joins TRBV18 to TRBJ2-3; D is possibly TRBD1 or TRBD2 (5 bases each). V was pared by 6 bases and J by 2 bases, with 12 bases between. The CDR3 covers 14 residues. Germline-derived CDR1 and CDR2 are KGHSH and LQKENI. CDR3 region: CASSGTPFTDTQYF. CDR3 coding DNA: TGTGCCAGCTCTGGGACCCCATTCACAGATACGCAGTATTTT.

The CDR3 reads CASSLYQGTQYF. The CDR3 DNA sequence: TGTGCCAGCAGCCTTTACCAGGGTACGCAGTATTTT. J is TRBJ2-3 and V is TRBV7-2; weak D call: TRBD1 (5 bases). This CDR3 has 12 residues. The V gene lost 5 bases and the J gene lost 8 bases, with 11 bases spanning the gap. Looked up from germline, CDR1 is SGHTA and CDR2 is FQGNSA.

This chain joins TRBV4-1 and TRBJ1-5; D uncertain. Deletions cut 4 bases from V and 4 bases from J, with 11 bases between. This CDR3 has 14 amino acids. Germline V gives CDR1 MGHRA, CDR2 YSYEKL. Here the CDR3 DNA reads TGCGCCAGCAGCCCACTTGGGGAGAATCAGCCCCAGCATTTT. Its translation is CASSPLGENQPQHF.